This T cell receptor (beta chain) derives from a study of blood T cells in healthy people across ages (dated by TCRdb to the mid-2010s). Some background on the complete study: In model experiments, roughly one uniquely barcoded TCR beta cDNA molecule per two T cells was captured by template switching. Using deep sequencing normalized with unique cDNA molecular identifiers, the study measured how TCR beta repertoire diversity changes with age. The donors were divided into four age groups: young (average around 17 years), middle-aged (about 39), aged (roughly 60) and long-lived (about 80). Donors of different ages were randomly distributed across sequencing lanes to avoid experimental bias. Using the same blood draw, the study looked at two additional independent replicas of 1 million unique cDNA reads for two donors, one aged 18 to 30 and the other aged 80 or older.

Study-wide conclusions, independent of this receptor: Observed TCR beta diversity per million T cells fell roughly linearly with age, and a significant reduction was already apparent by age roughly 40. A strong correlation was found between observed TCR beta diversity and the percentage of naive T cells measured by flow cytometry. Compared with the aged group, the long-lived group had more naive CD4+ T cells, fewer expanded clones and increased TCR diversity, suggesting age selection. Estimates of total diversity based on one million sequenced T cells were regarded as lower bounds and as underestimates. Since profiling was done on bulk unsorted PBMCs, naive and antigen-experienced compartments could not be conclusively compared. Because donor CMV infection status was unknown, age-related changes in expanded clonotypes were potentially confounded.

Library method: 5' RACE. Sequencer: Illumina HiSeq 2500. A second PCR of roughly 7 to 12 cycles was performed with a sample-barcoded 5' primer and a J-beta primer mix. A unique molecular identifier was introduced onto each TCR beta cDNA molecule by a template-switch 5' adaptor carrying 12 random nucleotides. At least 3 million CDR3-containing paired-end reads were obtained from each sample. The Mint cDNA synthesis kit, primed by a TRBC-specific oligonucleotide, was used to synthesize first-strand cDNA from all RNA. All cDNA was treated with uracil-DNA glycosylase and then went through a first 18-cycle PCR with the universal primers M1SS and BC2_uni_R. The authors' pipeline ran thus. For normalization, 1 million high-quality reads, each with a distinct molecular identifier, were randomly selected from each sample. Reads with shared molecular identifiers were discarded instead of being binned into consensus sequences. MiTCR, with a Q25 quality threshold and the strictest error-elimination algorithm, was used for CDR3 identification, clonotype clustering and error correction. A nonparametric unseen species model using Euler transformation provided a lower-bound estimate of total TCR beta diversity. TCRdb's own reprocessing of the public reads used fastp at Q25 and MiXCR and kept productive beta chains. Identical CDR3 protein sequences are pooled into one entry, listed with their most common genes and DNA. The V and J calls follow TCRdb's processing rather than the paper's. Present in this sample are 1.5 million to 2 million distinct CDR3 sequences, approximately 28% of which were seen just once. Roughly 8.2% of the sample is held by the ten biggest clonotypes.

This clonotype was found a few times. There is no known antigen for this receptor. No much larger clone exists at a distance of one base, and base qualities are not known. Donors were a few dozen systemically healthy Caucasian individuals from Russia aged about 6 to 100 years. Each donor gave around 9.8 milliliters of peripheral blood, collected into EDTA-treated Vacutainer tubes. Ficoll-Paque density-gradient centrifugation was used to isolate PBMCs, with at least 7 million per sample. Trizol reagent was used to extract total RNA from PBMCs, with at least 6 micrograms per sample. Naive CD45RAhigh/CD27high T cell percentages were measured by flow cytometry on a PBMC aliquot from every donor. This TCR was recovered from a woman in her 30s in good health. Input material: blood.

This receptor has the CDR3 CASSVEGRSDQPQHF. The DNA is as follows: TGTGCCAGCAGCGTAGAGGGAAGGAGCGATCAGCCCCAGCATTTT. The chain links TRBV9 with TRBJ1-5; the D segment cannot be called with confidence. From a lookup of the germline V gene, CDR1 and CDR2 are SGDLS and YYNGEE. V is clipped by 0 bases and J by 5 bases, and the sequence between their germline boundaries is 12 bases long. The CDR3 starts with the cysteine, ends with the phenylalanine, and has 15 residues. CDR3 DNA is the only sequence kept; it has 45 bases, read in frame from the first base. Here the CDR3 is joined to the reference TRBV9 and TRBJ1-5 genes, and the full variable domain is: DSGVTQTPKHLITATGQRVTLRCSPRSGDLSVYWYQQSLDQGLQFLIQYYNGEERAKGNILERFSAQQFPDLHSELNLSSLELGDSALYFCASSVEGRSDQPQHFGDGTRLSIL.